This TCR beta chain was captured by sequencing in a study of Graves' ophthalmopathy and Graves' hyperthyroidism. Study observations and caveats: Blood shared most expanded thyroid clonotypes above 0.001 frequency.

Trimming took 0 bases from V and 10 from J, leaving 16 bases between them. Germline V gene data show CDR1 as LGHNA and CDR2 as YSLEER. CDR3 length: 16 residues. For repertoire sequencing, the TCR beta CDR3 regions were amplified from RNA transcripts. HTBI-primed RT-PCR formed the first round, and a multiplex PCR formed the second. TCRdb itself ran the multiplex PCR reads through MiXCR, one entry per CDR3 protein. This sample carries roughly 700,000 distinct CDR3 sequences, 35% to 50% of them seen once, and the ten largest clones take approximately 43%. This clonotype occurred a few times. Its antigen is as yet unknown.

This clonotype was obtained from an adult man with Graves' ophthalmopathy. Sequenced input: peripheral blood. V and J are TRBV4-3 and TRBJ1-6; the D gene is possibly TRBD1 (5 bases). The CDR3 loop reads CASSQDWQGSVSPLHF. For the CDR3, the DNA is TGCGCCAGCAGCCAAGATTGGCAGGGTTCTGTATCACCCCTCCACTTT.